Listed below are T cell receptor beta chains from one sample, sequenced in a study of shared clonotypes between healthy human individuals. Libraries were prepared by immunoSEQ multiplex PCR; TCRdb keeps only in-frame clonotypes and omits some of them. Of roughly 2.6 million clones listed, around nine tenths are singletons. The sample comprised naive CD4+ T cells sorted from blood. These receptors originate from a man aged 18 to 30 in good health. Each CDR3 is given without its conserved first and last residue. A D gene is named only where the DNA matches it firmly.

j_gene,v_gene,d_gene,CDR3aa
TRBJ2-3,TRBV5-4,NA,ASRLTGADTQY
TRBJ2-5,TRBV18,TRBD2,ASSPGTSGTGEETQY
TRBJ1-6,TRBV6-5,NA,ASSYTQGGSPLH
TRBJ2-1,TRBV30,NA,AWSVSHNEQF
NA,TRBV6-5,TRBD1,ASFQGAGEQY
TRBJ1-2,TRBV4-3,TRBD1,ASSQVQGVAGYT
TRBJ2-3,TRBV30,NA,AWTRSNTDTQY
TRBJ2-1,TRBV4-3,TRBD2,ASSQEGGKGNEQF
TRBJ1-1,TRBV29-1,NA,SVVRNTEAF
TRBJ2-7,TRBV5-1,TRBD1,ASSPRQGSSYEQY
TRBJ2-3,TRBV9,NA,ASTKIPTEGSTDTQY
TRBJ1-5,TRBV6-1,NA,ASTMDTESNQPQH
TRBJ1-2,TRBV5-1,NA,ASSSNQANYGYT
TRBJ1-6,TRBV6-1,NA,ASSPQGPYNSPLH
TRBJ2-1,TRBV7-2,NA,ASSLVGGYNEQF
TRBJ1-5,TRBV2,NA,ASNSMGIGNQPQH
TRBJ1-2,TRBV30,TRBD1,AWSRQGWSGYT
TRBJ2-1,TRBV30,NA,AWSGMDEQF
TRBJ2-1,TRBV18,TRBD2,ASSPATAGGPGSYNEQF
TRBJ1-2,TRBV19,NA,ASGSGFYGYT
TRBJ1-1,TRBV10-3,TRBD1,AISSAGTGKNTEAF
TRBJ1-5,TRBV7-2,NA,ASSLDRNQPQH
TRBJ1-5,TRBV18,NA,ASSILADNNQPQH
TRBJ2-7,TRBV9,NA,ASSPVAHSSYEQY
TRBJ2-7,TRBV10-3,TRBD2,AISDERGGGYEQY
TRBJ1-1,TRBV6-1,NA,ASSVDQANTEAF
TRBJ2-3,TRBV30,TRBD2,AWSATSGTGDTQY
TRBJ2-3,TRBV27,TRBD1,ASRGQGARSTQY
TRBJ2-7,TRBV7-9,NA,ASSISGSSYEQY
TRBJ2-7,TRBV11-2,TRBD2,ASSPGLAGVSEQY
TRBJ1-6,TRBV27,NA,ASRTPTGGSYNSPLH
TRBJ2-7,TRBV27,NA,ASSPDISYEQY
TRBJ1-2,TRBV5-6,NA,ASSLKGTGYT
TRBJ1-6,TRBV28,NA,ASSNTFSYNSPLH
TRBJ1-1,TRBV7-6,NA,ASSLETGQPEAF
TRBJ2-3,TRBV4-1,TRBD2,ASSQDLSSSGGADTQY
TRBJ1-1,TRBV19,NA,ASSPGQMMNTEAF
TRBJ1-5,TRBV7-8,NA,ASSLGSQGQPQH
TRBJ1-5,TRBV6-5,NA,ASSSGRRSQPQH
TRBJ1-1,TRBV27,NA,ASSPTGGQAF
TRBJ1-2,TRBV6-6,NA,ASSYSTGEVPGYT